These T cell receptor beta chains were read from a single sample in a study of shared clonotypes between healthy human individuals. Generated by immunoSEQ multiplex PCR, the TCRdb table keeps only in-frame clones and is missing some. The table has about 2 million clones, about 95% seen once; the top ten hold 0.1% to 0.15%. The specimen was naive CD4+ T cells sorted from blood. These receptors all come from a young man in good health. The CDR3 runs from the conserved cysteine through the conserved F or W. A D gene is named only where the DNA matches it firmly. The size of a clone is reported for some rows only, either as once, few or many, or as a class for expanded clones.

d_call: TRBD2
j_call: TRBJ2-7
v_call: TRBV6-5
clone_size: -
cdr3_length: 15
cdr3_aa: CASSSRTSGSYEQYF
cdr3_nt: TGTGCCAGCAGTTCCCGGACTAGCGGTTCCTACGAGCAGTACTTC

d_call: TRBD1
j_call: TRBJ1-2
v_call: TRBV2
clone_size: -
cdr3_length: 14
cdr3_aa: CASSGDRGPYGYTF
cdr3_nt: TGTGCCAGCAGTGGGGACAGGGGGCCCTATGGCTACACCTTC

d_call: -
j_call: TRBJ1-4
v_call: TRBV18
clone_size: -
cdr3_length: 15
cdr3_aa: CASSPFQSSGEKLFF
cdr3_nt: TGTGCCAGCTCACCTTTCCAGTCATCAGGTGAAAAACTGTTTTTT

d_call: TRBD1
j_call: TRBJ1-1
v_call: TRBV5-4
clone_size: -
cdr3_length: 15
cdr3_aa: CASSWGTVLNTEAFF
cdr3_nt: TGTGCCAGCAGCTGGGGGACAGTACTGAACACTGAAGCTTTCTTT

d_call: -
j_call: TRBJ1-3
v_call: TRBV2
clone_size: once
cdr3_length: 15
cdr3_aa: CASTEVGGPGNTIYF
cdr3_nt: TGTGCCAGCACCGAGGTCGGGGGGCCTGGAAACACCATATATTTT

d_call: -
j_call: TRBJ1-1
v_call: TRBV29-1
clone_size: -
cdr3_length: 11
cdr3_aa: CSVGRNTEAFF
cdr3_nt: TGCAGCGTAGGGCGGAACACTGAAGCTTTCTTT

d_call: TRBD2
j_call: TRBJ2-7
v_call: TRBV4-3
clone_size: -
cdr3_length: 14
cdr3_aa: CASSQASGGYEQYF
cdr3_nt: TGCGCCAGCAGCCAGGCCAGCGGGGGGTACGAGCAGTACTTC

d_call: -
j_call: TRBJ1-2
v_call: TRBV28
clone_size: -
cdr3_length: 13
cdr3_aa: CASTIDSRYGYTF
cdr3_nt: TGTGCCAGCACCATAGACAGTCGCTATGGCTACACCTTC

d_call: TRBD1
j_call: TRBJ2-7
v_call: TRBV7-2
clone_size: -
cdr3_length: 16
cdr3_aa: CASSLENAGGWNEQYF
cdr3_nt: TGTGCCAGCAGCTTAGAAAACGCAGGGGGTTGGAACGAGCAGTACTTC

d_call: -
j_call: TRBJ2-5
v_call: TRBV19
clone_size: -
cdr3_length: 13
cdr3_aa: CASSIGGRETQYF
cdr3_nt: TGTGCCAGTAGTATAGGGGGGCGGGAGACCCAGTACTTC